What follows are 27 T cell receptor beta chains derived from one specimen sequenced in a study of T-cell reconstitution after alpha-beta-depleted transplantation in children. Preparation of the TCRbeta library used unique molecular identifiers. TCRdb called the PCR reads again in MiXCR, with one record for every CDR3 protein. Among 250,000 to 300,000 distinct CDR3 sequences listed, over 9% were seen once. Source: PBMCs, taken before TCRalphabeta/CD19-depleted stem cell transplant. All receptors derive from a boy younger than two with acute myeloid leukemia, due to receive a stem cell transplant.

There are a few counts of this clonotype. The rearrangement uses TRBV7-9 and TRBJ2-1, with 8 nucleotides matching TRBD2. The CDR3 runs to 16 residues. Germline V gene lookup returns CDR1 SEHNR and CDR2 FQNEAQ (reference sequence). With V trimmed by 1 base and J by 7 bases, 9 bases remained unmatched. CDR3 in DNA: TGTGCCAGCAGCTTAGTTACGGGGGGGCCGCGGAATGAGCAGTTCTTC. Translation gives CASSLVTGGPRNEQFF.

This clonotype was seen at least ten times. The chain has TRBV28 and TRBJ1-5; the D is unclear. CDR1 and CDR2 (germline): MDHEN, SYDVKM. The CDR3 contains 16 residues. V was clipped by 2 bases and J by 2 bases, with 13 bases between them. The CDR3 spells CASSLAFQWGNQPQHF. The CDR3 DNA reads TGTGCCAGCAGTTTAGCCTTCCAATGGGGCAATCAGCCCCAGCATTTT.

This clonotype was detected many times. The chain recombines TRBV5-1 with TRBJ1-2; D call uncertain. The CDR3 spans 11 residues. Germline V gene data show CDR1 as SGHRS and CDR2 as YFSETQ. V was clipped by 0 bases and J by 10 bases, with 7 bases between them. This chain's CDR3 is CASSLDSDYTF. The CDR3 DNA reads TGCGCCAGCAGCTTGGACAGTGACTACACCTTC.

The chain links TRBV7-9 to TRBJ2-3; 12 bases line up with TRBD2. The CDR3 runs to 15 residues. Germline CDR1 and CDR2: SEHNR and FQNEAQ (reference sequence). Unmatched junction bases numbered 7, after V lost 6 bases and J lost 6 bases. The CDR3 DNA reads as TGTGCCAGCAGAAGACTAGCGGGAGCTGGGGATACGCAGTATTTT. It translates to CASRRLAGAGDTQYF.

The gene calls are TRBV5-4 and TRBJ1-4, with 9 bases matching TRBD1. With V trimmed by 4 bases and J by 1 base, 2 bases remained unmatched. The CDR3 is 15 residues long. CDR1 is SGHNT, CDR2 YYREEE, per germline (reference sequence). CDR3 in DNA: TGTGCCAGCAGCCCGACAGGGGGAACTAATGAAAAACTGTTTTTT. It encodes CASSPTGGTNEKLFF.

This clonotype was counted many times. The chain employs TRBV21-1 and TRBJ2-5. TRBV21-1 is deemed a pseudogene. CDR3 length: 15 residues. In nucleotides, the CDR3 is TGTGCCAGCAGCAAAGTTGCCTGGTACCAAGAGACCCAGTACTTC. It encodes CASSKVAWYQETQYF.

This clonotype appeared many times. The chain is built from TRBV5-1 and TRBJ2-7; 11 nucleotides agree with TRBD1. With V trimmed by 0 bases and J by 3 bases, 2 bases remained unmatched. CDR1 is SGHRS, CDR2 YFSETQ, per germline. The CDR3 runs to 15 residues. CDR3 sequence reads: CASSLEGQGGYEQYF. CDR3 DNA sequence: TGCGCCAGCAGCTTGGAGGGACAGGGGGGCTACGAGCAGTACTTC. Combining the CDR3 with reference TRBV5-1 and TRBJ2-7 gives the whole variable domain KAGVTQTPRYLIKTRGQQVTLSCSPISGHRSVSWYQQTPGQGLQFLFEYFSETQRNKGNFPGRFSGRQFSNSRSEMNVSTLELGDSALYLCASSLEGQGGYEQYFGPGTRLTVT.

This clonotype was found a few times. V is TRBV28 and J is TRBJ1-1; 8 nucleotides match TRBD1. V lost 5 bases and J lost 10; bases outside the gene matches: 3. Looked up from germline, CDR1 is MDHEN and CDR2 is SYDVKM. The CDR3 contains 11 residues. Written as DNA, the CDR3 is TGTGCCAGCAGTCAGGACAGGGTAGCTTTCTTT. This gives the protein CASSQDRVAFF.

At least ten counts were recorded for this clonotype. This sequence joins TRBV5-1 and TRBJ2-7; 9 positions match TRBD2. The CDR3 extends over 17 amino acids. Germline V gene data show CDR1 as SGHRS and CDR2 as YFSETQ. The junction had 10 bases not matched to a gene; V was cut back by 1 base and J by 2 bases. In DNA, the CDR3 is TGCGCCAGCAGCTTGTCGGGGCTAGCGGGGACCGCCTACGAGCAGTACTTC. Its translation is CASSLSGLAGTAYEQYF.

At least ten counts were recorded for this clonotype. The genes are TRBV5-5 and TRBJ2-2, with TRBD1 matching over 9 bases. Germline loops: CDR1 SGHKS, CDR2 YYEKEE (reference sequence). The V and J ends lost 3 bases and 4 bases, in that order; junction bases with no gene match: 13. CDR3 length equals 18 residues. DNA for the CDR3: TGTGCCAGCAGCTCGGACATCGGGACAGGGTTCGTCACCGGGGAGCTGTTTTTT. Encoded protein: CASSSDIGTGFVTGELFF.

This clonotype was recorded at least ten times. The CDR3 is CSGGSPNTGELFF. The CDR3 DNA follows: TGCAGTGGGGGTAGCCCGAACACCGGGGAGCTGTTTTTT. The chain links TRBV20-1 to TRBJ2-2; D uncertain. Germline V gene sequence: CDR1 DFQATT, CDR2 SNEGSKA (reference sequence). V lost 7 bases and J 0 bases, leaving 9 bases between the germline ends. This CDR3 is 13 amino acids long.

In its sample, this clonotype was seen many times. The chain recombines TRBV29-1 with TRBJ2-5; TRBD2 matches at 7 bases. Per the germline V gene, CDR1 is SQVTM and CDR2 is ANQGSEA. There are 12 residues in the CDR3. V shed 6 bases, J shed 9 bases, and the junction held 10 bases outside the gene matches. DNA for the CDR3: TGCAGCGTCCGCGGGGGAAGTTGGGCCCAGTACTTC. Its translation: CSVRGGSWAQYF.

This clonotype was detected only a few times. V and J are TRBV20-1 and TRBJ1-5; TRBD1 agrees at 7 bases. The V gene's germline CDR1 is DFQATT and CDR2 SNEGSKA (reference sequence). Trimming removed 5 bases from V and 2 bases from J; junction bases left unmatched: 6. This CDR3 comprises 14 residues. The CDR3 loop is CSASRTGGNQPQHF. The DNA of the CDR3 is TGCAGTGCTTCACGGACAGGAGGCAATCAGCCCCAGCATTTT.

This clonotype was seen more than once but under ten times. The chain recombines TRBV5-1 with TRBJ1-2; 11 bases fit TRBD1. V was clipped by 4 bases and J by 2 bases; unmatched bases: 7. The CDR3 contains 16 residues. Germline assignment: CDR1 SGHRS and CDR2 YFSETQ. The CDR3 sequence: CASSPGQGAPNYGYTF. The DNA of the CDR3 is TGCGCCAGCAGCCCCGGACAGGGGGCGCCCAACTATGGCTACACCTTC.

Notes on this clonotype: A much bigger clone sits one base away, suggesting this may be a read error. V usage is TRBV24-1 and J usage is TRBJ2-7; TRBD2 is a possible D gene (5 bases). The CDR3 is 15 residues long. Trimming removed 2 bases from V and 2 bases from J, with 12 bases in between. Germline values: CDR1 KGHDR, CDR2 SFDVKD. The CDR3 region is CATSDYGKGTYEQYF. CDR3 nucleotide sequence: TGTGCCACCAGTGATTACGGGAAAGGGACCTACGAGCAGTACTTC.

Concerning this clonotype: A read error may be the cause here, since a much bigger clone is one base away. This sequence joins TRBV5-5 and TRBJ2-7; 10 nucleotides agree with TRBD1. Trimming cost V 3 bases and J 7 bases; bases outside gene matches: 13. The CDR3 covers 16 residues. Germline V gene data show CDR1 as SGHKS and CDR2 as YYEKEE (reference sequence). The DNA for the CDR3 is TGTGCCAGCAGCTCGTTTTCCGGGACAGGGGTGAGGGAGCAGTACTTC. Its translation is CASSSFSGTGVREQYF.

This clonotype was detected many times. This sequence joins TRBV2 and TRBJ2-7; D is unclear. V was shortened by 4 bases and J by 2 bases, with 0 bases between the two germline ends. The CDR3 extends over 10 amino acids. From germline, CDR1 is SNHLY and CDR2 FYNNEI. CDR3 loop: CASSAYEQYF. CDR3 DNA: TGTGCCAGCAGTGCCTACGAGCAGTACTTC.

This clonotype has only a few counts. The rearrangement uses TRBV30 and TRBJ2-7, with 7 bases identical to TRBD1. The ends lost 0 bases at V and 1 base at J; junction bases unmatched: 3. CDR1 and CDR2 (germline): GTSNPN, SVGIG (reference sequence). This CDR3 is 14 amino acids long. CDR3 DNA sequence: TGTGCCTGGAGTGTAGGGACAGCTTCCTACGAGCAGTACTTC. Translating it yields CAWSVGTASYEQYF.

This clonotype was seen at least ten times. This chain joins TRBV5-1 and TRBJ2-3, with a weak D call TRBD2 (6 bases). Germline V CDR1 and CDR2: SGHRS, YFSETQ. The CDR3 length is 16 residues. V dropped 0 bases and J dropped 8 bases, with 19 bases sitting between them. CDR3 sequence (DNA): TGCGCCAGCAGCTTGGGTATGGTGGGGGGACTTCGTACGCAGTATTTT. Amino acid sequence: CASSLGMVGGLRTQYF. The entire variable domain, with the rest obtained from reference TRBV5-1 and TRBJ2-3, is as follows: KAGVTQTPRYLIKTRGQQVTLSCSPISGHRSVSWYQQTPGQGLQFLFEYFSETQRNKGNFPGRFSGRQFSNSRSEMNVSTLELGDSALYLCASSLGMVGGLRTQYFGPGTRLTVL.

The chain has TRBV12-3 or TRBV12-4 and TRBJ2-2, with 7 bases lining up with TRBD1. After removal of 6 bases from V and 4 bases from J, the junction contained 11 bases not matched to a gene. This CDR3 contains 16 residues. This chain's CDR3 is CASSPQGEPRTGELFF. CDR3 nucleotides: TGTGCCAGCAGCCCCCAGGGGGAACCCCGCACCGGGGAGCTGTTTTTT.

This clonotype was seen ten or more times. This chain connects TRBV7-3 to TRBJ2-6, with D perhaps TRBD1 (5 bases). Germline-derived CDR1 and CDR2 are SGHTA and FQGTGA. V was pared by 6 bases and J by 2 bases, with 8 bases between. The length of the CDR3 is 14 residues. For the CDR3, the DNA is TGTGCCAGCAGAGTAGGGGCTGGGGCCAACGTCCTGACTTTC. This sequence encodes CASRVGAGANVLTF.

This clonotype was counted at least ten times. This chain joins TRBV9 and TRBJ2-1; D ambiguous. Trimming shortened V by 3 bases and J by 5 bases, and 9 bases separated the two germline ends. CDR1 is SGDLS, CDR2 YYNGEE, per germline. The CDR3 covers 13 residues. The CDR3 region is CASSATPHNEQFF. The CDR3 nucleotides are TGTGCCAGCAGCGCCACTCCCCACAATGAGCAGTTCTTC.

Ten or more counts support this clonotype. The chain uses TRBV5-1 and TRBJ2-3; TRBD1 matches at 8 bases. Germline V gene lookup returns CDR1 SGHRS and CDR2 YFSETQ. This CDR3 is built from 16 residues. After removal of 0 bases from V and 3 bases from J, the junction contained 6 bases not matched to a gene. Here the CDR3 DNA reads TGCGCCAGCAGCTTGGGGGTCCAGGGGGCAACAGATACGCAGTATTTT. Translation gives CASSLGVQGATDTQYF.

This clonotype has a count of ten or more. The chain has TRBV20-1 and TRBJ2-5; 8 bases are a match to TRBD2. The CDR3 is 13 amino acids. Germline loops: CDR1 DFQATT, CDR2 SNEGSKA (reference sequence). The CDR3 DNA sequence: TGCAGCGCCCCGGGACTAGTGGGAGAGACCCAGTACTTC. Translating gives CSAPGLVGETQYF.

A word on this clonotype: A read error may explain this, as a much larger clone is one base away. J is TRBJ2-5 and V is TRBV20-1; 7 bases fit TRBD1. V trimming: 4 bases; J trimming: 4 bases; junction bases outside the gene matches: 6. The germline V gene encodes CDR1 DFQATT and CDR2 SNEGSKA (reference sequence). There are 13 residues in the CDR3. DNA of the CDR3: TGCAGTGCTATGACAGGGCCCCCAGAGACCCAGTACTTC. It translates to CSAMTGPPETQYF.

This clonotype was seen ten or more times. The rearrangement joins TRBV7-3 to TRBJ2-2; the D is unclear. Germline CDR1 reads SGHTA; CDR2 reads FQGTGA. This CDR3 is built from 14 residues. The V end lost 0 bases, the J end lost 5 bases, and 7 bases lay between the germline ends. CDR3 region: CASSLTPRTGELFF. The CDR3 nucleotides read TGTGCCAGCAGCTTAACCCCCCGTACCGGGGAGCTGTTTTTT.

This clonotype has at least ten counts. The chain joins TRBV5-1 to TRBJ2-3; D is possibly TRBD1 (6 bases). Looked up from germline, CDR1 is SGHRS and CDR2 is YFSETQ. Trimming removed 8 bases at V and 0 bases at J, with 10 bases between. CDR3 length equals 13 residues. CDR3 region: CASSTGSTDTQYF. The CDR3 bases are TGCGCCAGTTCGACAGGAAGCACAGATACGCAGTATTTT.